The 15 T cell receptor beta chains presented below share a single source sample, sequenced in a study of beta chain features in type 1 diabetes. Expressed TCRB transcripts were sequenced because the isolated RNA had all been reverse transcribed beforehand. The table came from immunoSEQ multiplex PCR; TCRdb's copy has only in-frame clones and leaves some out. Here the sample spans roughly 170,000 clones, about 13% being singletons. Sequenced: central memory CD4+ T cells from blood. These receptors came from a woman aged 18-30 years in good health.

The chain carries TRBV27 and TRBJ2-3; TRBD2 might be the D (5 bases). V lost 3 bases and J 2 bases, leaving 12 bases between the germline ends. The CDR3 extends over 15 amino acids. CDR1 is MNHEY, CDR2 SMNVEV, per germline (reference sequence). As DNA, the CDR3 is TGTGCCAGCAGTTTGCGGGCAGGAAACACAGATACGCAGTATTTT. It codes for CASSLRAGNTDTQYF.

The CDR3 region has the DNA TGTGCCTGGATAGGGGGCTCCGGAGGCTACACCTTC. Amino acids: CAWIGGSGGYTF. The rearrangement joins TRBV30 to TRBJ1-2, with 7 bases that match TRBD1. J was trimmed by 8 bases and V by 4 bases; bases with no gene match: 7. The germline gives CDR1 GTSNPN, CDR2 SVGIG (reference sequence). This CDR3 has 12 amino acids.

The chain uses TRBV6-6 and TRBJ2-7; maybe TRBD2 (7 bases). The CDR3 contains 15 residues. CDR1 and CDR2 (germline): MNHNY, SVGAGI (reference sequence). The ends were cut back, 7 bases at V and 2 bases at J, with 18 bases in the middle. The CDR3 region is CASILQGGETYEQYF. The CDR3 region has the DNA TGTGCCAGCATCCTACAGGGAGGGGAGACCTACGAGCAGTACTTC.

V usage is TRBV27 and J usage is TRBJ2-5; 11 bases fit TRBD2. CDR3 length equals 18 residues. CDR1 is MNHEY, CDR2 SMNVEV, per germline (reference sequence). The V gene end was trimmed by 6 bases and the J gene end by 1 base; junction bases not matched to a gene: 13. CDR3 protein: CASSSTLAGGTLQETQYF. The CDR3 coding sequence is TGTGCCAGCAGCTCCACCCTAGCGGGAGGTACCCTCCAAGAGACCCAGTACTTC.

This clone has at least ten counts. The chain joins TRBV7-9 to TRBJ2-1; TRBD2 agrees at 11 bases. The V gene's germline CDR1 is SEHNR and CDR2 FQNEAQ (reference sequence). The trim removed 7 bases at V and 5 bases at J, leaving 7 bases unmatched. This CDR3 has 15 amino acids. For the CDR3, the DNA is TGTGCCAGCAATATAGCGGGAGGGCCCAACAATGAGCAGTTCTTC. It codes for CASNIAGGPNNEQFF.

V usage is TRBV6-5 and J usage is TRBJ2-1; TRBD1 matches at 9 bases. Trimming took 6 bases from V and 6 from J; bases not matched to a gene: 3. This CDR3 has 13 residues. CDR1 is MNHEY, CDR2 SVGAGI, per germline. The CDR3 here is CASRRQGVNEQFF. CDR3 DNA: TGTGCCAGCAGGCGACAGGGGGTCAATGAGCAGTTCTTC.

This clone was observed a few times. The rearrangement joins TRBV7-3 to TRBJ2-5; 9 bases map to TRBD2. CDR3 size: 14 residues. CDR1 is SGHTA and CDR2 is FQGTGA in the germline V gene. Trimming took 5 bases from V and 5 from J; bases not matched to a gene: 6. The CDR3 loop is CASSLAGRGETQYF. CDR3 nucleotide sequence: TGTGCCAGCAGCCTAGCGGGAAGGGGGGAGACCCAGTACTTC.

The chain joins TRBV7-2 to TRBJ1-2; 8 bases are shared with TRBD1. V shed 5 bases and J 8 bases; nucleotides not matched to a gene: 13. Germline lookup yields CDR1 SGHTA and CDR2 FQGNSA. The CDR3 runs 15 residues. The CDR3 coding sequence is TGTGCCAGCAGCCTATCAAGGACAGGGCTGACGGGCTACACCTTC. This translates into CASSLSRTGLTGYTF.

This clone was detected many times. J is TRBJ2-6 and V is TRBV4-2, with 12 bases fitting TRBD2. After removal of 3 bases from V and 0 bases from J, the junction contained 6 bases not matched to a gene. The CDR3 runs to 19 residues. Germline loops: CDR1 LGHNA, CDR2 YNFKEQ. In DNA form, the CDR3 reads TGTGCCAGCAGCCAGGTTAGACTAGCGGGAGACTCTGGGGCCAACGTCCTGACTTTC. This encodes CASSQVRLAGDSGANVLTF.

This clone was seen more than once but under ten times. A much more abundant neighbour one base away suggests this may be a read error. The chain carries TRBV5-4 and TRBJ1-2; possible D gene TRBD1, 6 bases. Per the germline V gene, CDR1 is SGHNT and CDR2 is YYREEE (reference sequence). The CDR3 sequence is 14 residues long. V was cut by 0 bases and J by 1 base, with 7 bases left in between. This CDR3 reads CASSLDRVNYGYTF. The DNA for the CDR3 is TGTGCCAGCAGCTTGGACAGGGTTAACTATGGCTACACCTTC.

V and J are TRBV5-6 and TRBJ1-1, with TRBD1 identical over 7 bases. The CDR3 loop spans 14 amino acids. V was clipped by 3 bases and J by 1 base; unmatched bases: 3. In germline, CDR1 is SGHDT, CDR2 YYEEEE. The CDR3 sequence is CASSWDRTNTEAFF. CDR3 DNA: TGTGCCAGCAGCTGGGACAGAACGAACACTGAAGCTTTCTTT.

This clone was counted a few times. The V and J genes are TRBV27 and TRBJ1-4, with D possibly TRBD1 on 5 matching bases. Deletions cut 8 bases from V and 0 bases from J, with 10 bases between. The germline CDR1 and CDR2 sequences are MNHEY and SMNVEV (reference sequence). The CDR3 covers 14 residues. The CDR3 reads CASGGLTTNEKLFF. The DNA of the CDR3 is TGTGCCAGCGGGGGGTTAACAACTAATGAAAAACTGTTTTTT. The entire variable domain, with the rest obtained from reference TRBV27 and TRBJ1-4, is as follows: EAQVTQNPRYLITVTGKKLTVTCSQNMNHEYMSWYRQDPGLGLRQIYYSMNVEVTDKGDVPEGYKVSRKEKRNFPLILESPSPNQTSLYFCASGGLTTNEKLFFGSGTQLSVL.

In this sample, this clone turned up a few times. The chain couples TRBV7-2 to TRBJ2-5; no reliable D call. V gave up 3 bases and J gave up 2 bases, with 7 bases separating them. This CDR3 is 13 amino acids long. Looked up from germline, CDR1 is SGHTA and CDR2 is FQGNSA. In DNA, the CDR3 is TGTGCCAGCAGCTTCACGCGTCAAGAGACCCAGTACTTC. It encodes CASSFTRQETQYF. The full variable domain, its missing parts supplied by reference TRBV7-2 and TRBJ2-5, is GAGVSQSPSNKVTEKGKDVELRCDPISGHTALYWYRQSLGQGLEFLIYFQGNSAPDKSGLPSDRFSAERTGGSVSTLTIQRTQQEDSAVYLCASSFTRQETQYFGPGTRLLVL.

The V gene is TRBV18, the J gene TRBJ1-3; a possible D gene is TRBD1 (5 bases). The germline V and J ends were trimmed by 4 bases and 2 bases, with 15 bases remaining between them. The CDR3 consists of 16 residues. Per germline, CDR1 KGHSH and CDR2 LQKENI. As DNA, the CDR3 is TGTGCCAGCTCACTCGGGGAGGGGTCCCCTGGAAACACCATATATTTT. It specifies CASSLGEGSPGNTIYF.

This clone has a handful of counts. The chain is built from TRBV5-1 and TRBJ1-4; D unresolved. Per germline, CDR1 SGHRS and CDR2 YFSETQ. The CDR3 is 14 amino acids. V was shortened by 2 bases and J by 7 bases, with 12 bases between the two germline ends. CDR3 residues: CASSFGTEGEKLFF. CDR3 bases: TGCGCCAGCAGCTTCGGCACGGAGGGTGAAAAACTGTTTTTT.